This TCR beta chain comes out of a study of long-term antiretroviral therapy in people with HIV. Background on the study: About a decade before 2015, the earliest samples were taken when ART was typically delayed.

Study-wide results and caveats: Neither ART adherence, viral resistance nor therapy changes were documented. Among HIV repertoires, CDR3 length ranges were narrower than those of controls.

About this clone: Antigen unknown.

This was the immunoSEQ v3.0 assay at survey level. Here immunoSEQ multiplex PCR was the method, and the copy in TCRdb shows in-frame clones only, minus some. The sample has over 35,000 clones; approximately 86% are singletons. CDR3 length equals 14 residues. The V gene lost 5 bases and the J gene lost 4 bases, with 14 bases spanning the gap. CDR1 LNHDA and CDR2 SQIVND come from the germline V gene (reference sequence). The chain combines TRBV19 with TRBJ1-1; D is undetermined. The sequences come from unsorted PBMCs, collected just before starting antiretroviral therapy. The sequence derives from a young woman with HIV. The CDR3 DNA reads TGTGCCAGTAGTGCGGTAGAGACGGGCACTGAAGCTTTCTTT. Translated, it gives CASSAVETGTEAFF. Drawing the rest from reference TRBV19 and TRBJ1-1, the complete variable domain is DGGITQSPKYLFRKEGQNVTLSCEQNLNHDAMYWYRQDPGQGLRLIYYSQIVNDFQKGDIAEGYSVSREKKESFPLTVTSAQKNPTAFYLCASSAVETGTEAFFGQGTRLTVV.